Below are 26 T cell receptor beta chains sequenced from a single sample in a study of OX40 agonist ivuxolimab in advanced cancers. Some clones are missing from TCRdb's copy, which holds only in-frame ones; the method was immunoSEQ multiplex PCR. This sample has approximately 99,000 clones, with approximately 90% found just once. Sequencing was performed on CD4+ or CD8+ T cells sorted from blood, taken in a trial of the OX40 agonist ivuxolimab. These receptors were obtained from an adult with an advanced solid tumor such as melanoma, head and neck, liver or kidney cancer.

The genes are TRBV6-5 and TRBJ1-1; 9 positions agree with TRBD1. Trimming cost V 0 bases and J 5 bases; bases outside gene matches: 4. From germline, CDR1 is MNHEY and CDR2 SVGAGI. CDR3 size: 15 residues. The CDR3 DNA sequence: TGTGCCAGCAGTTACTCTGACAGGGGGAGAACTGAAGCTTTCTTT. Translating it yields CASSYSDRGRTEAFF.

V usage is TRBV10-1 and J usage is TRBJ2-1; weak D call: TRBD1 (6 bases). V was shortened by 0 bases and J by 11 bases, with 11 bases between the two germline ends. This CDR3 region has 13 residues. In germline, CDR1 is WNHNN, CDR2 SYGVQD (reference sequence). The CDR3 loop is CASSESGTPKQFF. The CDR3, as DNA: TGCGCCAGCAGTGAGTCCGGGACACCAAAGCAGTTCTTC.

The rearrangement links TRBV15 to TRBJ1-1, with 10 bases that match TRBD1. Trimming cost V 2 bases and J 5 bases; bases outside gene matches: 14. The CDR3 loop spans 18 amino acids. In germline, CDR1 is LNHNV, CDR2 YYDKDF (reference sequence). CDR3 amino acids: CATSRSDRGLGIGTEAFF. As DNA, the CDR3 is TGTGCCACCAGCAGATCTGACAGGGGGCTAGGGATAGGGACTGAAGCTTTCTTT.

In this sample, this clone turned up once. The CDR3 sequence: CASSLVLGSANTEAFF. CDR3 bases: TGTGCCAGCAGCTTGGTTTTGGGTTCGGCGAACACTGAAGCTTTCTTT. V and J are TRBV5-6 and TRBJ1-1; D is undetermined. This CDR3 has 16 amino acids. Germline values: CDR1 SGHDT, CDR2 YYEEEE. Trimming took 0 bases from V and 1 from J, leaving 13 bases between them. Full variable domain (remainder filled in from reference TRBV5-6 and TRBJ1-1): DAGVTQSPTHLIKTRGQQVTLRCSPKSGHDTVSWYQQALGQGPQFIFQYYEEEERQRGNFPDRFSGHQFPNYSSELNVNALLLGDSALYLCASSLVLGSANTEAFFGQGTRLTVV.

The CDR3 DNA follows: TGCGCCAGCAGCTCACAGGGGGCCAATCAGCCCCAGCATTTT. It specifies CASSSQGANQPQHF. The chain combines TRBV10-2 with TRBJ1-5, with 9 nucleotides matching TRBD1. V shed 6 bases, J shed 3 bases, and the junction held 3 bases outside the gene matches. This CDR3 spans 14 amino acids. Germline assignment: CDR1 WSHSY and CDR2 SAAADI.

The genes are TRBV27 and TRBJ1-1; D possibly corresponds to TRBD1 (5 bases). The CDR3 has 13 residues. Germline V CDR1 and CDR2: MNHEY, SMNVEV (reference sequence). V lost 4 bases, J lost 4 bases, and 10 bases lay in between. Written as DNA, the CDR3 is TGTGCCAGCAGTTGGCAGGGAGGCACTGAAGCTTTCTTT. Protein: CASSWQGGTEAFF.

The genes are TRBV4-1 and TRBJ2-1; 8 bases map to TRBD2. Germline CDR1 is MGHRA and CDR2 is YSYEKL. J gave up 5 bases and V 1 base, and 10 bases lay outside the gene matches. The CDR3 extends over 17 amino acids. The CDR3 coding sequence is TGCGCCAGCAGCCAAGTCCTAGGCGGGGGGCTGAACAATGAGCAGTTCTTC. As protein: CASSQVLGGGLNNEQFF.

J is TRBJ2-7 and V is TRBV5-6; maybe TRBD1 (6 bases). Germline-derived CDR1 and CDR2 are SGHDT and YYEEEE. The CDR3 loop spans 13 amino acids. V was shortened by 4 bases and J by 4 bases, with 12 bases between the two germline ends. CDR3 amino acids: CASSKQGRYEQYF. The CDR3 nucleotides are TGTGCCAGCAGCAAACAGGGCAGGTACGAGCAGTACTTC.

J is TRBJ1-2 and V is TRBV5-1; D not certain. The V end lost 3 bases, the J end lost 8 bases, and 11 bases lay between the germline ends. The CDR3 runs to 12 residues. Per the germline V gene, CDR1 is SGHRS and CDR2 is YFSETQ. The CDR3 bases are TGCGCCAGCAGCTCAGACCTGAAGGGCTACACCTTC. The encoded protein is CASSSDLKGYTF.

This clone has only one observation. The chain is built from TRBV19 and TRBJ1-2; D not certain. CDR3 length: 14 residues. V dropped 6 bases and J dropped 3 bases, with 14 bases sitting between them. From germline, CDR1 is LNHDA and CDR2 SQIVND (reference sequence). In DNA, the CDR3 is TGTGCCAGTAGCCACGAGGGAAGGGACTATGGCTACACCTTC. Its protein is CASSHEGRDYGYTF. The entire variable domain, with the rest obtained from reference TRBV19 and TRBJ1-2, is as follows: DGGITQSPKYLFRKEGQNVTLSCEQNLNHDAMYWYRQDPGQGLRLIYYSQIVNDFQKGDIAEGYSVSREKKESFPLTVTSAQKNPTAFYLCASSHEGRDYGYTFGSGTRLTVV.

This sequence joins TRBV9 and TRBJ2-1; unclear D gene. The CDR3 is 16 amino acids. Germline V gives CDR1 SGDLS, CDR2 YYNGEE. Trimming left V 0 bases short and J 3 bases short, with 13 bases between. CDR3 DNA sequence: TGTGCCAGCAGCGTAGATGGTTCAGGAGTCTACAATGAGCAGTTCTTC. This gives the protein CASSVDGSGVYNEQFF.

The rearrangement links TRBV5-4 to TRBJ2-3; D gene unclear. Looked up from germline, CDR1 is SGHNT and CDR2 is YYREEE (reference sequence). Trimming shortened V by 0 bases and J by 1 base, and 15 bases separated the two germline ends. CDR3 length: 17 residues. CDR3 nucleotides: TGTGCCAGCAGCTTGGCCGGAAGGGCCGGCGGCACAGATACGCAGTATTTT. Residues: CASSLAGRAGGTDTQYF.

The genes are TRBV29-1 and TRBJ1-3, with no clear D. This CDR3 is built from 14 residues. V dropped 1 base and J dropped 1 base, with 8 bases sitting between them. CDR1 and CDR2 from the germline V gene are SQVTM and ANQGSEA. CDR3 DNA sequence: TGCAGCGTTGAAGGTCCCAATTCTGGAAACACCATATATTTT. Translating gives CSVEGPNSGNTIYF.

V usage is TRBV10-2 and J usage is TRBJ1-5, with TRBD1 as a possible D gene (6 bases). The CDR3 has 13 amino acids. Trimming stripped 6 bases from V and 5 bases from J, with 11 bases between. Per germline, CDR1 WSHSY and CDR2 SAAADI. The DNA of the CDR3 is TGCGCCAGCAGCCAACCAGGGGATCAGCCCCAGCATTTT. Protein product: CASSQPGDQPQHF.

The chain links TRBV11-3 to TRBJ2-7; 7 bases are a match to TRBD2. This CDR3 comprises 19 residues. The trim removed 0 bases at V and 3 bases at J, leaving 17 bases unmatched. The germline V gene encodes CDR1 SGHNT and CDR2 YENEEA. CDR3: CASSLEGGGPQRKGYEQYF. For the CDR3, the DNA is TGTGCCAGCAGCTTAGAGGGCGGGGGACCCCAAAGAAAAGGCTACGAGCAGTACTTC.

The chain carries TRBV29-1 and TRBJ2-5; D possibly corresponds to TRBD1 (5 bases). V lost 4 bases, J lost 5 bases, and 8 bases lay in between. The germline CDR1 and CDR2 sequences are SQVTM and ANQGSEA. CDR3 length: 11 residues. The CDR3 sequence is CSVGRVETQYF. The DNA for the CDR3 is TGCAGCGTTGGCAGGGTGGAGACCCAGTACTTC.

The CDR3 spells CASSQDSNQPQHF. The DNA of the CDR3 is TGTGCCAGCAGCCAAGATAGCAATCAGCCCCAGCATTTT. The chain links TRBV14 to TRBJ1-5; no definite D call. The V end was cut by 0 bases, the J end by 0 bases, with 0 bases between. This CDR3 contains 13 residues. Germline loops: CDR1 SGHDN, CDR2 FVKESK.

The chain joins TRBV5-6 to TRBJ1-6; tentative D call: TRBD1 (5 bases). Trimming took 5 bases from V and 7 from J, leaving 7 bases between them. The V gene's germline CDR1 is SGHDT and CDR2 YYEEEE. The CDR3 loop spans 12 amino acids. This CDR3 reads CASRGPNSPLHF. The CDR3 bases are TGTGCCAGCAGGGGGCCAAATTCACCCCTCCACTTT.

This chain uses TRBV2 with TRBJ1-1; D not resolved. The V gene's germline CDR1 is SNHLY and CDR2 FYNNEI. The CDR3 is made up of 13 amino acids. Trimming left V 6 bases short and J 5 bases short, with 13 bases between. CDR3 region: CASRVDRGTEAFF. CDR3 nucleotide sequence: TGTGCCAGCAGGGTGGATAGAGGGACTGAAGCTTTCTTT.

The V gene is TRBV6-6, the J gene TRBJ2-5; D not certain. Trimming took 4 bases from V and 4 from J, leaving 13 bases between them. This CDR3 region has 14 residues. Germline V gene data show CDR1 as MNHNY and CDR2 as SVGAGI (reference sequence). The DNA of the CDR3 is TGTGCCAGCAGTTGGACGGATCGGCGAGAGACCCAGTACTTC. Translated, it gives CASSWTDRRETQYF.

A single count supports this clone. This chain connects TRBV19 to TRBJ2-3; D perhaps matches TRBD2 (6 bases). V lost 3 bases, J lost 4 bases, and 20 bases lay in between. CDR1 and CDR2 (germline): LNHDA, SQIVND (reference sequence). This CDR3 region has 17 residues. DNA for the CDR3: TGTGCCAGTAGTATTGGGGTTCGGCGGGGTGACCCAGATACGCAGTATTTT. It specifies CASSIGVRRGDPDTQYF.

The V call is TRBV6-1, the J call TRBJ2-4; no clear D. Germline values: CDR1 MNHNS, CDR2 SASEGT. CDR3 length equals 14 residues. The V gene lost 2 bases and the J gene lost 8 bases, with 13 bases spanning the gap. The CDR3 coding sequence is TGTGCCAGCAGTGAAAGGTCCGGTGTGGACATTCAGTACTTC. Amino acids: CASSERSGVDIQYF.

The chain couples TRBV30 to TRBJ1-3; perhaps TRBD1 as D (6 bases). Trimming removed 6 bases at V and 0 bases at J, with 12 bases between. Germline V CDR1 and CDR2: GTSNPN, SVGIG (reference sequence). The CDR3 is 14 amino acids. CDR3 in amino acids: CACPQGSSGNTIYF. The CDR3 DNA follows: TGTGCCTGTCCTCAGGGGTCCTCTGGAAACACCATATATTTT.

The gene calls are TRBV23-1 and TRBJ2-7; D is perhaps TRBD2 (5 bases). TRBV23-1 is designated an ORF whose function remains uncertain. With 3 bases removed from V and 3 bases from J, the gap between germline ends came to 9 bases. The CDR3 consists of 13 residues. The CDR3 DNA is TGCGCCAGCAGTCACCAAGGAGGCTACGAGCAGTACTTC. Encoded protein: CASSHQGGYEQYF.

This chain joins TRBV7-2 and TRBJ2-5, with D maybe TRBD1 (5 bases). V was trimmed by 5 bases and J by 1 base, leaving 14 bases between them. Germline-derived CDR1 and CDR2 are SGHTA and FQGNSA. CDR3 length equals 15 residues. The DNA of the CDR3 is TGTGCCAGCAGCGACACGGGTGGGGCCCAAGAGACCCAGTACTTC. As protein: CASSDTGGAQETQYF.

This chain uses TRBV6-5 with TRBJ2-2; a weak D match, TRBD2 (6 bases). The CDR3 covers 16 residues. V was cut by 2 bases and J by 4 bases, with 14 bases left in between. Germline loops: CDR1 MNHEY, CDR2 SVGAGI. CDR3 in amino acids: CASSYPAGRSTGELFF. The CDR3, as DNA: TGTGCCAGCAGTTACCCGGCGGGGAGGAGCACCGGGGAGCTGTTTTTT.